This TCR beta chain was identified during a study of shared clonotypes between healthy human individuals. Donors, healthy HIV-negative adults, lacked recent acute infections or vaccinations. Unsorted PBMC replicate PCRs used around 310 ng DNA, tens of thousands of T cell genomes. In the source study's methods: Sequence data from immunoSEQ were junction-only and lacked quality scores; consequently, filtering differed. TCRdb's copy holds only in-frame clones and misses some; the assay was immunoSEQ multiplex PCR. For V, J and clone size, that table is used; D and trimming come from the DNA. The sample consists of nearly 500,000 clones, 76% of them appearing once. CDR1 and CDR2 (germline): MDHEN, SYDVKM. V was shortened by 5 bases and J by 3 bases, with 5 bases between the two germline ends. CDR3 length: 12 amino acids. This clone was found a few times. Its antigen is still unknown. The study's findings and limits: Few donors restricted represented genetic and exposure-history diversity.

This chain links TRBV28 with TRBJ1-5; D uncertain. The receptor was derived from a woman aged 40 to 55 in good health. Some clones in this sample may be carry-over from other donors' samples. Specimen: PBMCs. The CDR3 bases are TGTGCCAGCAGTCCAGACAATCAGCCCCAGCATTTT. Translating it yields CASSPDNQPQHF. Complete variable domain (other parts from reference TRBV28 and TRBJ1-5): DVKVTQSSRYLVKRTGEKVFLECVQDMDHENMFWYRQDPGLGLRLIYFSYDVKMKEKGDIPEGYSVSREKKERFSLILESASTNQTSMYLCASSPDNQPQHFGDGTRLSIL.